The clone carrying this TCR beta chain was detected many times. The CDR3 covers 13 residues. From germline, CDR1 is SQVTM and CDR2 ANQGSEA. V lost 8 bases and J lost 9, with 22 bases in between. This sample is part of a study of patients and donors after allogeneic stem cell transplantation. Using its own MiXCR run on the RT-PCR reads, TCRdb lists one record per CDR3 protein. The sample carries about a million distinct CDR3 sequences, around 17% recorded once. The receptor was isolated from a human donor who was either an allogeneic HSCT recipient or a stem cell or donor lymphocyte infusion donor (not recorded which). It is not recorded whose cells these are; they may come from a transplant donor. The chain carries TRBV29-1 and TRBJ1-1; no definite D call. Sequences were obtained from blood, either unsorted or a sorted T cell fraction (not recorded which). CDR3 region: CSTMGITVPKAFF. The CDR3 nucleotides are TGCAGCACAATGGGGATTACAGTGCCCAAAGCTTTCTTT.